This TCR beta chain was sequenced in a study of blood T cell repertoires in COVID-19. Overall study: Nucleic acid was either cDNA or gDNA, and it came from T cells, B-cell-depleted T cells, or PBMCs.

As originally analysed: Reference gene primer amplification yielded estimated nucleated cell counts. Clones were read by immunoSEQ multiplex PCR, and TCRdb kept only the in-frame ones, dropping some. Clone size and V and J calls were adopted from that table, with D and trimming inferred from the DNA. The sample contains a few hundred thousand clones, less than 90% of which appear only once. V lost 4 bases, J lost 7 bases, and 5 bases stayed unmatched. In germline, CDR1 is KGHSH, CDR2 LQKENI. This CDR3 is 13 amino acids long. This TCR was recovered from a man aged 55 to 70 with acute or convalescent COVID-19. This rearrangement joins TRBV18 to TRBJ1-2, with TRBD1 matching 8 bases. Source material: peripheral blood. The CDR3 spells CASSLDRGGGYTF. For the CDR3, the DNA is TGTGCCAGCTCACTCGACAGGGGAGGTGGCTACACCTTC.